This paragraph reports one TCR beta chain. What it binds is unknown. The sample is drawn from a study of T cells in localized non-small cell lung cancer. Overall study findings and caveats: Since sequencing was restricted to only one region of the tumor, intratumor heterogeneity remains a possibility. Of the top 100 tumor clones, median roughly 60 were in adjacent lung, some 29 among its top 100.

CDR1 is KGHSH and CDR2 is LQKENI in the germline V gene. The CDR3 sequence is 17 residues long. The V and J ends lost 3 bases and 5 bases respectively, with 20 bases between them. TCRdb's table, derived via immunoSEQ multiplex PCR, lists solely in-frame clones and lacks some. The repertoire holds fewer than 40,000 clones, with about 88% as singletons. The gene calls are TRBV18 and TRBJ2-1, with D uncertain. The sequenced sample was peripheral blood, obtained before any cancer treatment. The clonotype comes from an older female donor with stage I lung adenocarcinoma. In nucleotides, the CDR3 is TGTGCCAGCTCACCTTCCGGAGCCTCGCAACCCCACAATGAGCAGTTCTTC. Protein: CASSPSGASQPHNEQFF.